This TCR beta chain emerged from a study of shared clonotypes between healthy human individuals. Trimming removed 0 bases at V and 2 bases at J, with 4 bases between. The germline V gene has CDR1 MGHDK and CDR2 SYGVNS. CDR3 length equals 13 residues. Study outcomes and limitations: Generation probabilities of non-shared clonotypes were lower (relative to those shared by all four donors). Estimated richness was generally greater in naive than memory subsets.

Data came from immunoSEQ multiplex PCR; TCRdb stores just in-frame clones and leaves some out. Of hundreds of thousands of clones detected, about 97% appear once; the ten largest clones hold about 0.06%. Turning to this clone: The target antigen is unknown.

Everyone who donated was a Caucasian adult who lived in Nashville, Tennessee. The rearrangement joins TRBV25-1 to TRBJ2-5; no clear D gene. This clonotype was sampled from a woman aged 25 to 45 in good health. The sequenced material came from naive CD4+ T cells sorted from blood. Sample subset: CD45RA+ positively selected. CDR3 sequence reads: CASSEYFQETQYF. The CDR3 DNA follows: TGTGCCAGCAGTGAATATTTTCAAGAGACCCAGTACTTC.